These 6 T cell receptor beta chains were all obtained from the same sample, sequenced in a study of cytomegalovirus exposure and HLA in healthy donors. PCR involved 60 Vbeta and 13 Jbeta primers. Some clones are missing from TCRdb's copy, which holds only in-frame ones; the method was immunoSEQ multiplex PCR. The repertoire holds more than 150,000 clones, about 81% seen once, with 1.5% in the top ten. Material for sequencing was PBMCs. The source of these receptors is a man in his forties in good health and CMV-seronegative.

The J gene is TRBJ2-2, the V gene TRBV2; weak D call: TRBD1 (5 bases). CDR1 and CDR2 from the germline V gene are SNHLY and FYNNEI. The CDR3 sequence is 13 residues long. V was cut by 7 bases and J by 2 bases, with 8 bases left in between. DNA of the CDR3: TGTGCCAGCACAGGACATAACACCGGGGAGCTGTTTTTT. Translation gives CASTGHNTGELFF.

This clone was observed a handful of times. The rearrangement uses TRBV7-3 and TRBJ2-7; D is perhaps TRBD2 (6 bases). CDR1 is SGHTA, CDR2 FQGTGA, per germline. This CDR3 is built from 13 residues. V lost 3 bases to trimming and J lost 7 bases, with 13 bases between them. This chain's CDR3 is CASSFEEGWEQYF. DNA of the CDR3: TGTGCCAGCAGCTTTGAGGAGGGCTGGGAGCAGTACTTC.

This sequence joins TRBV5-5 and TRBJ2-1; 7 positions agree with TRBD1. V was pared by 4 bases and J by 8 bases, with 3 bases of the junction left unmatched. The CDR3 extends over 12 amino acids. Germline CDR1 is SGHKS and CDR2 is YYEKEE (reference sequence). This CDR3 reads CASSLTGHEQFF. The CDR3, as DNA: TGTGCCAGCAGCCTGACAGGGCATGAGCAGTTCTTC.

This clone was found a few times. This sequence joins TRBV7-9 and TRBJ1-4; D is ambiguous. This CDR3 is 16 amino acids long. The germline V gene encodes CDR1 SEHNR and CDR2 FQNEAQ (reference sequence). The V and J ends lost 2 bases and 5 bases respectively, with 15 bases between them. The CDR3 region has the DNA TGTGCCAGCAGCTTATTGGCCGTCTCAGGCAATGAAAAACTGTTTTTT. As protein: CASSLLAVSGNEKLFF.

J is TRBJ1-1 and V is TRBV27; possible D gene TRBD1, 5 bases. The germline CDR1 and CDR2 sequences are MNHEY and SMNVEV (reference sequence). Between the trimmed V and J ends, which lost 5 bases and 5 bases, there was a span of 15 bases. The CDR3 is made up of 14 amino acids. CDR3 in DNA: TGTGCCAGCAGTCGTACAGGTTCAGGGACTGAAGCTTTCTTT. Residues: CASSRTGSGTEAFF.

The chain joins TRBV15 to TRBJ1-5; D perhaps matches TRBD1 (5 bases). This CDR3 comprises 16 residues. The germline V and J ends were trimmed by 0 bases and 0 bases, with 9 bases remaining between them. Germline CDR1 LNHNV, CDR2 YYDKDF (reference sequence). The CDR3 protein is CATSRDRRGSNQPQHF. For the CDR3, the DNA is TGTGCCACCAGCAGAGATAGGAGGGGTAGCAATCAGCCCCAGCATTTT.